These T cell receptor beta chains were read from a single sample in a study of immune cell composition in non-small cell lung cancer. Data came from immunoSEQ multiplex PCR; TCRdb stores just in-frame clones and leaves some out. The sample includes 14,000 to 15,000 clones, around 69% of them seen just once. Sequences were obtained from lung tumor tissue. Receptors were obtained from a human donor with non-small cell lung cancer. Each CDR3 is given with its conserved first and last residue. D genes are given only for firm matches. Clone size is stated in some rows and not others, as once, few, many or a class when expanded.

j_call	d_call	clone_size	v_call	cdr3_nt	cdr3_aa
TRBJ2-7	-	few	TRBV6-5	TGTGCCAGCAGTGGGACTCGGACGGCGATCGAGCAGTACTTC	CASSGTRTAIEQYF
TRBJ2-7	-	-	TRBV19	TGTGCCAGCTCGGCCCCCGGGGTCGGAAACTCCTACGAGCAGTACTTC	CASSAPGVGNSYEQYF
TRBJ2-7	-	-	TRBV19	TGTGCCAGTAGTCTAGACGGGGTACGGCAGTACTTC	CASSLDGVRQYF
TRBJ1-2	-	few	TRBV21-1	TGTGCCAGCAGCAAAGCATACAGGGCAGGTGGCTACACCTTC	CASSKAYRAGGYTF
TRBJ2-1	TRBD2	-	TRBV18	TGTGCCAGCTCACCCGGCAGCGGGGTGGGCAATGAGCAGTTCTTC	CASSPGSGVGNEQFF
TRBJ2-3	-	-	TRBV6-5	TGTGCCACCCACCTGACAGGTAGCACAGATACGCAGTATTTT	CATHLTGSTDTQYF
TRBJ1-2	-	-	TRBV13	TGTGCCAGCAGCCTACCGAACTATGGCTACACCTTC	CASSLPNYGYTF
TRBJ2-4	TRBD1	-	TRBV5-1	TGCGCCAGCAGCCGAATTTTGGGACAGGGGGCCAAAAACATTCAGTACTTC	CASSRILGQGAKNIQYF
TRBJ1-1	-	-	TRBV11-2	TGTGCCAGCAGGGTCACAGCCACTGAAGCTTTCTTT	CASRVTATEAFF
TRBJ1-6	-	once	TRBV21-1	TGTGCCAGCAGCCCAAGGGACAGGGCGGCGTATAATTCACCCCTCCACTTT	CASSPRDRAAYNSPLHF
TRBJ1-4	TRBD1	-	TRBV18	TGTGCCAGCTCACCCGGGACAGGGGCTGGAGAAAAACTGTTTTTT	CASSPGTGAGEKLFF
TRBJ2-1	TRBD2	-	TRBV7-2	TGTGCCAGCAGCTTAGTGGCTAGCGGGGGGGCCGCGAAGTTCTTC	CASSLVASGGAAKFF
TRBJ1-4	-	-	TRBV7-9	TGTGCCAGCAGCTTCACCGGGACAAGGGAAGAAAAACTGTTTTTT	CASSFTGTREEKLFF
TRBJ1-5	TRBD1	-	TRBV30	TGTGCCTGGAGGGGGACAGGGGATGGGGCCCAGCATTTT	CAWRGTGDGAQHF
TRBJ1-4	TRBD1	-	TRBV6-5	TGTGCCAGCTCTGGACAGGGGAATGAAAAACTGTTTTTT	CASSGQGNEKLFF
TRBJ2-3	-	-	TRBV11-1	TGTGCCAGCAGCCCCCACCAGGGGAATACGGGAGATACGCAGTATTTT	CASSPHQGNTGDTQYF
TRBJ1-6	-	-	TRBV4-2	TGTGCCAGCAGCCCTCAGGGGATGAATTCACCCCTCCACTTT	CASSPQGMNSPLHF
TRBJ2-7	TRBD2	-	TRBV6-1	TGTGCCAGCAGTTCGCACGGACGGGGGGACTACGAGCAGTACTTC	CASSSHGRGDYEQYF
TRBJ1-1	-	-	TRBV18	TGTGCCAGCTCCCCGGGGAACAGCCGGCTGGCGACTGAAGCTTTCTTT	CASSPGNSRLATEAFF
TRBJ1-2	-	-	TRBV11-3	TGTGCCAGCAGCTTAGAGCGGGCCCCCTATGGCTACACCTTC	CASSLERAPYGYTF
TRBJ1-1	-	-	TRBV6-5	TGTGCCAGTGGGACATCCGCTAGAGATGAAGCTTTCTTT	CASGTSARDEAFF
TRBJ1-4	-	few	TRBV25-1	TGTGCCAGCAGTGAACTCCCTGCGGAAAAACTGTTTTTT	CASSELPAEKLFF
TRBJ1-2	-	few	TRBV6-5	TGTGCCAGCAGCGACTGGGTTCACTATGGCTACACCTTC	CASSDWVHYGYTF
TRBJ2-7	-	few	TRBV5-6	TGTGCCAGCAGCTTGGGGGGCGGCTCCTACGAGCAGTACTTC	CASSLGGGSYEQYF
TRBJ2-3	-	-	TRBV5-6	TGTGCCAGCAGCTTGGTATCGACAACAGATACGCAGTATTTT	CASSLVSTTDTQYF
TRBJ2-4	TRBD1	-	TRBV29-1	TGCAGCGTCCTTGACAGGGAAAAAAACATTCAGTACTTC	CSVLDREKNIQYF
TRBJ2-7	-	-	TRBV19	TGTGCCAGTAGTATAGGGACAGCCTCCTACGAGCAGTACTTC	CASSIGTASYEQYF
TRBJ1-3	TRBD1	-	TRBV11-3	TGTGCCAGCAGTACAGGGGCTGGAAACACCATATATTTT	CASSTGAGNTIYF
TRBJ2-3	TRBD2	-	TRBV7-9	TGTGCCAGCAGCTTAGCGCAGCGGGGGGTCCGAGATACGCAGTATTTT	CASSLAQRGVRDTQYF
TRBJ2-3	-	-	TRBV5-1	TGCGCCAGCAGCTTGTCCGAAGCTAGCACAGATACGCAGTATTTT	CASSLSEASTDTQYF
TRBJ2-3	-	-	TRBV5-4	TGTGCCAGCAGCTTAGGGGCCACCGGAGATACGCAGTATTTT	CASSLGATGDTQYF
TRBJ1-3	-	-	TRBV11-2	TGTGCCAGCACCAACGGGAACACCATATATTTT	CASTNGNTIYF
TRBJ1-6	TRBD1	-	TRBV11-3	TGTGCCAGCAGCTTGACAGGGGTCCCTAATTCACCCCTCCACTTT	CASSLTGVPNSPLHF
TRBJ1-1	TRBD1	-	TRBV7-2	TGTGCCAGCAGCGCCGGGGACAGGGCGGACACTGAAGCTTTCTTT	CASSAGDRADTEAFF
TRBJ1-2	-	-	TRBV29-1	TGCAGCGTTGAGATCCGGTCGGACTGGCCTGGCTACACCTTC	CSVEIRSDWPGYTF
TRBJ2-1	TRBD2	-	TRBV2	TGTGCCAGCAGTGGGACTAGCGGGGGGGTCCCCTACTACAATGAGCAGTTCTTC	CASSGTSGGVPYYNEQFF
TRBJ2-7	-	-	TRBV19	TGTGCCAGTAGTATTTCGCACAGGCGCTACCACGAGCAGTACTTC	CASSISHRRYHEQYF
TRBJ1-2	TRBD1	-	TRBV15	TGTGCCACCAGCAGAGTACAGGGGCTCGGTGGCTACACCTTC	CATSRVQGLGGYTF
TRBJ1-2	-	-	TRBV6-4	TGTGCCAGCAGTGACACCCCGCAGGCGGCGGGTGGCTACACCTTC	CASSDTPQAAGGYTF
TRBJ2-7	-	few	TRBV7-8	TGTGCCAGCAGCTTCCAGGACTCCTACGAGCAGTACTTC	CASSFQDSYEQYF
TRBJ2-7	TRBD1	-	TRBV19	TGTGCCAGTAGTCTCCGGGACAGGGAAGTTAAGCAGTACTTC	CASSLRDREVKQYF
TRBJ1-3	-	-	TRBV10-3	TGTGCCATCAGTTCAACAGGGATCTCTGGAAACACCATATATTTT	CAISSTGISGNTIYF
TRBJ2-7	TRBD1	-	TRBV11-1	TGTGCCAGCAGCTTAGCAGACAGGGGGGCGTACGAGCAGTACTTC	CASSLADRGAYEQYF
TRBJ2-7	TRBD1	-	TRBV30	TGTGCCTGGAACCGGGACAGGGGTCACGAGCAGTACTTC	CAWNRDRGHEQYF
TRBJ2-7	TRBD1	few	TRBV11-2	TGTGCCAGCAGCTTATTACAGGGGTTCTTCGACGAGCAGTACTTC	CASSLLQGFFDEQYF
TRBJ2-7	-	-	TRBV7-2	TGTGCCAGCAGCTTTACCCACGAGGCCTACGAGCAGTACTTC	CASSFTHEAYEQYF